The entry below gives a single T cell receptor beta chain sequence along with its context. The data were taken from a study of blood T cell repertoires in COVID-19. Whole-study context: Samples came from the United States, Italy and Spain, spanning acute and convalescent COVID-19. Nucleic acid was either cDNA or gDNA, and it came from T cells, B-cell-depleted T cells, or PBMCs.

In the authors' methods: Reference gene primer amplification gave nucleated cell count estimates. The data were produced by immunoSEQ multiplex PCR, yet TCRdb's version contains in-frame clones alone and is incomplete. D and trimming were read from the DNA, whereas the V and J calls and clone size are those reported in that table. The data hold about 30,000 clones, with approximately 85% observed a single time. Germline CDR1 and CDR2: LNHDA and SQIVND (reference sequence). This CDR3 is 16 amino acids long. J gave up 6 bases and V 3 bases, and 7 bases lay outside the gene matches. The clonotype was recovered from a man in his 60s with active COVID-19. The chain employs TRBV19 and TRBJ2-1; 11 bases line up with TRBD2. What was sequenced was peripheral blood. This CDR3 is CASSIIAGGPGNEQFF. CDR3 nucleotides: TGTGCCAGTAGTATTATAGCGGGAGGGCCAGGCAATGAGCAGTTCTTC. Based on the CDR3 plus reference TRBV19 and TRBJ2-1, the full variable domain is DGGITQSPKYLFRKEGQNVTLSCEQNLNHDAMYWYRQDPGQGLRLIYYSQIVNDFQKGDIAEGYSVSREKKESFPLTVTSAQKNPTAFYLCASSIIAGGPGNEQFFGPGTRLTVL.